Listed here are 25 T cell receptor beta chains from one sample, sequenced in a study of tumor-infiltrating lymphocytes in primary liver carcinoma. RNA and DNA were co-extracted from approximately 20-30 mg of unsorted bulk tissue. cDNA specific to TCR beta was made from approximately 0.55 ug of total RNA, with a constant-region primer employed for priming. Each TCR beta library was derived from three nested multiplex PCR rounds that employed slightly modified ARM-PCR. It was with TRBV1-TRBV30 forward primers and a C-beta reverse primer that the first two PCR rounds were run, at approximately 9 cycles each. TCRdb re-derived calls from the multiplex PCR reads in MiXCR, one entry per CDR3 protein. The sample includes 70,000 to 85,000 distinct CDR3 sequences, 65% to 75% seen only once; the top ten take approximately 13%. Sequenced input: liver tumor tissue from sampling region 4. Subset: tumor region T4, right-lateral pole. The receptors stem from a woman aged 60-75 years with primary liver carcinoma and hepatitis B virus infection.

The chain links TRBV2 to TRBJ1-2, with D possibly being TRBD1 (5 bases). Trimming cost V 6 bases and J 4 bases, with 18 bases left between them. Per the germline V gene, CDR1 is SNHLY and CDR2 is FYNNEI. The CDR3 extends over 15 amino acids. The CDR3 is CASRNNMDGGYGYTF. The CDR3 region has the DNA TGTGCCAGCAGGAACAATATGGACGGGGGCTATGGCTACACCTTC.

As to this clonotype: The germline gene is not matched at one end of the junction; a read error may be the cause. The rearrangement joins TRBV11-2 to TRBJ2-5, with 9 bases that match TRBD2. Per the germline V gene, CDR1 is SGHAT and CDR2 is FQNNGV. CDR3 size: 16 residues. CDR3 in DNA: TGTGCCAGCAGCCCCGGGACTAGCAGTAGTAGAGAGACCCTGTACTTC. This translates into CASSPGTSSSRETLYF.

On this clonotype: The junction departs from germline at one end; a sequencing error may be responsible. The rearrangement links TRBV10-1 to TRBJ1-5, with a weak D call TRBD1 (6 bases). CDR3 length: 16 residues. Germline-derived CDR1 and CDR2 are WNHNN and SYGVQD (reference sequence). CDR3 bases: TGCCCCAGCATGATGGGGGGCCCTGATAGCAATCAGCCCCAGCATTTT. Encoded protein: CPSMMGGPDSNQPQHF.

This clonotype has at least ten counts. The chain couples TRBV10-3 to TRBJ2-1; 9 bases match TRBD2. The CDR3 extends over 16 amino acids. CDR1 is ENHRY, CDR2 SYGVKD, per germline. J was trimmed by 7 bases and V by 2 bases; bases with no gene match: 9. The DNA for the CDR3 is TGTGCCATCAGTGAGGGTAGCGGGAGCGGTGATAATGAGCAGTTCTTC. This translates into CAISEGSGSGDNEQFF.

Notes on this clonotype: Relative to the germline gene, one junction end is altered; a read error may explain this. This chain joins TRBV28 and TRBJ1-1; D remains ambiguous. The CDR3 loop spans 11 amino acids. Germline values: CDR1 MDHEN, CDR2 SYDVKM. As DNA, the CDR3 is TGTGCCAGCAGTTTAAGCGTTGAAGCCTTCTTT. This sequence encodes CASSLSVEAFF. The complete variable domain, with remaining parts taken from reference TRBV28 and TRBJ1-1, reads DVKVTQSSRYLVKRTGEKVFLECVQDMDHENMFWYRQDPGLGLRLIYFSYDVKMKEKGDIPEGYSVSREKKERFSLILESASTNQTSMYLCASSLSVEAFFGQGTRLTVV.

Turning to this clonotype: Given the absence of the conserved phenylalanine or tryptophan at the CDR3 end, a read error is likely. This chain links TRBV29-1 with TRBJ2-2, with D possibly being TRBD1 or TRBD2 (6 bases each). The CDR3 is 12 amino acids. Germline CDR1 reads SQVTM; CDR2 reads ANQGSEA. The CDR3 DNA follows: TGCAACGTTGGGTGGGGGGCCTGGGAGCTGTTTTAT. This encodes CNVGWGAWELFY.

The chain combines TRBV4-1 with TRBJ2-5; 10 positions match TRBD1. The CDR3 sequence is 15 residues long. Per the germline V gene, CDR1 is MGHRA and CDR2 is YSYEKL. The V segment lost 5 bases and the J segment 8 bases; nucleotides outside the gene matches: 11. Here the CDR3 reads CASSSQGQGIDTQYF. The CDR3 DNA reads TGCGCCAGCAGCTCCCAGGGACAGGGGATTGATACCCAGTACTTC.

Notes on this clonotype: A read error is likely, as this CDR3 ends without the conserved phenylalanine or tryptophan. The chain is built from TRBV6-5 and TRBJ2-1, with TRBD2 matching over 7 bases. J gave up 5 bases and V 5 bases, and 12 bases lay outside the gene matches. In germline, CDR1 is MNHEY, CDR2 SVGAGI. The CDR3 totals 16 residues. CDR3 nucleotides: TGTGCCAGCAGTCCGCAGGGACTAACGGTCCACAATGAGCAGTTCCTC. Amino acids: CASSPQGLTVHNEQFL.

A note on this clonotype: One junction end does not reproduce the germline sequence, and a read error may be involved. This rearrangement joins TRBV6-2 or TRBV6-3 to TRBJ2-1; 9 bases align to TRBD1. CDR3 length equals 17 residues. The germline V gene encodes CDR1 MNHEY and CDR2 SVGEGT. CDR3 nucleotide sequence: TGTGCCAGCAGTCCCTACCCAGGACAGGGGTCCCACAATGAGCAGCTCTTC. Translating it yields CASSPYPGQGSHNEQLF.

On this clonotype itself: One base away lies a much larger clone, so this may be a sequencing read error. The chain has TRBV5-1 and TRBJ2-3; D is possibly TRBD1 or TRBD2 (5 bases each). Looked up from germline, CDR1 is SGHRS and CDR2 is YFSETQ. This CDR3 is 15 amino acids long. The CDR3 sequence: CASSLATSLTDTKYF. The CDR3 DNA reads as TGCGCCAGCAGCTTGGCCACTAGTTTGACAGATACGAAGTATTTT. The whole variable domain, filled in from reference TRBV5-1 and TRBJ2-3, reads KAGVTQTPRYLIKTRGQQVTLSCSPISGHRSVSWYQQTPGQGLQFLFEYFSETQRNKGNFPGRFSGRQFSNSRSEMNVSTLELGDSALYLCASSLATSLTDTKYFGPGTRLTVL.

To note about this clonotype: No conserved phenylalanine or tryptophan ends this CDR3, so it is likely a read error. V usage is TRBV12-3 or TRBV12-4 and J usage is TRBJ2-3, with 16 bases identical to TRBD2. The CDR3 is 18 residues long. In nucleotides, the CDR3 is TGTGCCAGCAGGGATGGGACTAGCGGGAGGGGGAGCACAAATACGCAGTATTTG. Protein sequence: CASRDGTSGRGSTNTQYL.

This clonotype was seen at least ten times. This CDR3 is CASSIGSGRNTEAFF. CDR3 nucleotides: TGTGCCAGTAGTATCGGGAGCGGGAGGAACACTGAAGCTTTCTTT. The chain has TRBV19 and TRBJ1-1; D not certain. This CDR3 spans 15 amino acids. Germline V lookup: CDR1 LNHDA, CDR2 SQIVND (reference sequence). V lost 3 bases and J lost 1, with 12 bases in between. Complete variable domain (other parts from reference TRBV19 and TRBJ1-1): DGGITQSPKYLFRKEGQNVTLSCEQNLNHDAMYWYRQDPGQGLRLIYYSQIVNDFQKGDIAEGYSVSREKKESFPLTVTSAQKNPTAFYLCASSIGSGRNTEAFFGQGTRLTVV.

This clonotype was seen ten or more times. CDR3 amino acids: CASSLYAKKETQYF. CDR3 sequence (DNA): TGTGCCAGCAGCTTGTACGCCAAAAAAGAGACCCAGTACTTC. The rearrangement joins TRBV5-6 to TRBJ2-5; D not certain. Germline V gives CDR1 SGHDT, CDR2 YYEEEE. Trimming left V 1 base short and J 3 bases short, with 10 bases between. The CDR3 runs to 14 residues.

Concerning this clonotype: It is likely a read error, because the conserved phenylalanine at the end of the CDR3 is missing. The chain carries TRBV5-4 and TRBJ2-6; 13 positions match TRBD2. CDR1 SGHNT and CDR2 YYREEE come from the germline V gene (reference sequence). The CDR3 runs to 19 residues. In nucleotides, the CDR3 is TGTGCCGGCAGCCAGGGGGGGACTAGCGGGAACTCTGGGGCCAACGTCCTGACTCTC. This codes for CAGSQGGTSGNSGANVLTL.

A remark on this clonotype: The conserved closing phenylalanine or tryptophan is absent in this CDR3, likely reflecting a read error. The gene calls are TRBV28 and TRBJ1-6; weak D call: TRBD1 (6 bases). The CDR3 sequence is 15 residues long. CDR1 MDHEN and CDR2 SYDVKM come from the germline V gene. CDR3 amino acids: CAGRADRIRNSPLHS. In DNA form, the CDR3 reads TGTGCCGGCAGAGCTGACAGGATTCGTAATTCACCCCTCCACTCT.

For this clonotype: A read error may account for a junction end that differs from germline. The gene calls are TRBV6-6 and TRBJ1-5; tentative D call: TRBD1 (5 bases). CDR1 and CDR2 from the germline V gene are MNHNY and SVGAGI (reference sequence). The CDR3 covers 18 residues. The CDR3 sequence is CVSGYSPELGGIDQPQHF. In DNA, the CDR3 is TGTGTCAGCGGTTACTCGCCGGAACTCGGGGGGATCGATCAGCCCCAGCATTTT.

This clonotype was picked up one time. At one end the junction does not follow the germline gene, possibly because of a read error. CDR3 coding DNA: TGTGACAGCAGCCCCCCTTTAGGGGCTAGCGAGCACTACTTC. It translates to CDSSPPLGASEHYF. The gene calls are TRBV11-2 and TRBJ2-7; possibly TRBD2 for D (6 bases). The CDR3 loop spans 14 amino acids. CDR1 and CDR2 from the germline V gene are SGHAT and FQNNGV. Looking up the rest from reference TRBV11-2 and TRBJ2-7 gives the full variable domain: EAGVAQSPRYKIIEKRQSVAFWCNPISGHATLYWYQQILGQGPKLLIQFQNNGVVDDSQLPKDRFSAERLKGVDSTLKIQPAKLEDSAVYLCDSSPPLGASEHYFGPGTRLTVT.

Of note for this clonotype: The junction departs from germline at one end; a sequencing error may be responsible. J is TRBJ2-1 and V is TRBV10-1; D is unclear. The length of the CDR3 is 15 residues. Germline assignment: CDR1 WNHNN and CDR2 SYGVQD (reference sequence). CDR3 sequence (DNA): TGCACCAGCAGTGAAGGGCAGCCGGCCTACAATGAGCAGTTCTTC. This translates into CTSSEGQPAYNEQFF.

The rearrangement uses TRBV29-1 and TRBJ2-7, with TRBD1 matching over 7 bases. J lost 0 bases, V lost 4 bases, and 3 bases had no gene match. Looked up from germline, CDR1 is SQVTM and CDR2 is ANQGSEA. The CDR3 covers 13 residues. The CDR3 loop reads CSVVQGCSYEQYF. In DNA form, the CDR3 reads TGCAGCGTTGTACAGGGGTGCTCCTACGAGCAGTACTTC.

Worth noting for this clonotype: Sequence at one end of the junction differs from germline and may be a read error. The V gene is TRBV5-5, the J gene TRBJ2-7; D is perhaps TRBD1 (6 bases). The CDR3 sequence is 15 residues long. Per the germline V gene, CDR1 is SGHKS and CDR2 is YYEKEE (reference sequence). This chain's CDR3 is CANSSGGGSLWEQYF. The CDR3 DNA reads TGTGCCAACAGCTCGGGTGGGGGCTCCCTCTGGGAGCAATACTTC.

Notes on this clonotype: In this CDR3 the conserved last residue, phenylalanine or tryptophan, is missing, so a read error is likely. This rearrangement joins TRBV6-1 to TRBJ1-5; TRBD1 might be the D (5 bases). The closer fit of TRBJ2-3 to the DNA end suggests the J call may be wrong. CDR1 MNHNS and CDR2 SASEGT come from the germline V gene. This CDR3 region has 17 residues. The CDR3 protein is CASSEDYWGNSNQPQYS. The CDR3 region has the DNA TGTGCCAGCAGTGAAGATTATTGGGGCAACAGCAATCAGCCCCAGTATTCT.

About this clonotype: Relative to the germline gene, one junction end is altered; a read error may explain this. The CDR3 protein is CTSSQALNGYNEQFF. CDR3 in DNA: TGCACCAGCAGCCAAGCACTAAACGGCTACAATGAGCAGTTCTTC. The rearrangement uses TRBV4-2 and TRBJ2-1, with D uncertain. From germline, CDR1 is LGHNA and CDR2 YNFKEQ. The CDR3 extends over 15 amino acids.

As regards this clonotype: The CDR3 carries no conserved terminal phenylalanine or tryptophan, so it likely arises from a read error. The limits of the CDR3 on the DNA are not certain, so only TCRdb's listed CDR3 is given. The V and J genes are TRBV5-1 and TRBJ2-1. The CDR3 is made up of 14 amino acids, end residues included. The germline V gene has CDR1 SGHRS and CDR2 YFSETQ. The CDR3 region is CASSLDAQYNEQLP.

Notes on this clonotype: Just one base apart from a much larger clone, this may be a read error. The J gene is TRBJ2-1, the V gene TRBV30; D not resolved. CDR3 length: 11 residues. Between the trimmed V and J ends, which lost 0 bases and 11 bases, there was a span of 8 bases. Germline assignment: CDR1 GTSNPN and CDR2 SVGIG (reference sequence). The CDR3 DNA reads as TGTGCCTGGAGTGTCGTACAAAAGCAGTTCTTC. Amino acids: CAWSVVQKQFF.

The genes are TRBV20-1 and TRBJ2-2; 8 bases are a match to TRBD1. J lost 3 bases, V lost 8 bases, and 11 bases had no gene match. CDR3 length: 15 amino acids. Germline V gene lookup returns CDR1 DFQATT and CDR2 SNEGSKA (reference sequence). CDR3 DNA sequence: TGCAGTTTCAGGCAGGGGGCGCGTGACACCGGGGAGCTGTTTTTT. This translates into CSFRQGARDTGELFF.